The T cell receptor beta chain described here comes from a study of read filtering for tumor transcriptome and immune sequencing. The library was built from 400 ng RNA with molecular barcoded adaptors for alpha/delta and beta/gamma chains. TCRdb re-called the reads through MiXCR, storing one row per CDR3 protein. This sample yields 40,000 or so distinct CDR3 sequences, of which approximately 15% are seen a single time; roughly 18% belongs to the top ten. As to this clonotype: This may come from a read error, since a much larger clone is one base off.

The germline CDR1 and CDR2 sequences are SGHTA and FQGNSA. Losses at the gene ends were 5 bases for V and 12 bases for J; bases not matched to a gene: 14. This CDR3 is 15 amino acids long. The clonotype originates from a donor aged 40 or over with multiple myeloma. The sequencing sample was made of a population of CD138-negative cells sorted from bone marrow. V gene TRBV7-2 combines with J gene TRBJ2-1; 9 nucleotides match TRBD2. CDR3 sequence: CASSPGGAGGFVQFF. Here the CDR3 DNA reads TGTGCCAGCAGCCCCGGTGGGGCGGGGGGGTTTGTGCAGTTCTTC.